This is a list of T cell receptor beta chains from one sample in a study of cytomegalovirus exposure and HLA in healthy donors. The assay was immunoSEQ multiplex PCR, and TCRdb's table has in-frame clones only and misses some. The profile shows roughly 120,000 clones, 79% of them singletons. What was sequenced was PBMCs. Source of these receptors: a man younger than 40 in good health and CMV-seropositive. Both conserved end residues are part of each CDR3. The D gene is left open where the match is weak. The size entry is marked missing in some rows and otherwise reads once, few, many or a size class.

>.|TRBV29-1|.|TRBJ1-2
TGCAGCGTTGAGTATATGGGGGGGGCCGGCTATGGCTACACCTTC
CSVEYMGGAGYGYTF
>.|TRBV10-1|TRBD1|TRBJ2-6
TGCGCCAGCAGTGAGGCTCGGACAGGGGTGGGGGGGGTGGCCAACGTCCTGACTTTC
CASSEARTGVGGVANVLTF
>.|TRBV2|TRBD1|TRBJ1-6
TGTGCCAGCAGTGAGACGGACAGGAAAATTACACCCCTCCACTTT
CASSETDRKITPLHF
>.|TRBV7-9|TRBD2|TRBJ2-7
TGTGCCAGCAGCCCCAGATCAACTAGCGGCCAGTCCTACGAGCAGTACTTC
CASSPRSTSGQSYEQYF
>.|TRBV10-3|.|TRBJ1-1
TGTGCCATCAGCAGACAGGCCGGCGGTATCGCTGAAGCTTTCTTT
CAISRQAGGIAEAFF
>few|TRBV12-5|.|TRBJ2-7
TGTGCTAGTGCCGTGATAGACACTGGGTCCTACGAGCAGTACTTC
CASAVIDTGSYEQYF
>.|TRBV10-3|.|TRBJ2-7
TGTGCCATCAGTGACAGGGTGGGCCCCTACGAGCAGTACTTC
CAISDRVGPYEQYF
>.|TRBV27|TRBD2|TRBJ2-7
TGTGCCAGCAGCATAGAGACTAGCGGGGGCGAGCAGTACTTC
CASSIETSGGEQYF
>.|TRBV5-1|.|TRBJ1-4
TGCGCCAGCAGCCAGACAGCAACTAATGAAAAACTGTTTTTT
CASSQTATNEKLFF
>.|TRBV5-6|TRBD1|TRBJ2-2
TGTGCCAGCAGCTTGGTACAGGGGTCTTACACCGGGGAGCTGTTTTTT
CASSLVQGSYTGELFF
>.|TRBV5-1|TRBD1|TRBJ2-5
TGCGCCAGCAGCTCGAGACAGGGGAACCAAGAGACCCAGTACTTC
CASSSRQGNQETQYF
>.|TRBV5-6|TRBD1|TRBJ2-4
TGTGCCAGCAGCTTACAGGGGGCCAAAAACATTCAGTACTTC
CASSLQGAKNIQYF
>.|TRBV4-3|.|TRBJ1-1
TGCGCCAGCAGCCAAGATTTGGCCAGAAACACTGAAGCTTTCTTT
CASSQDLARNTEAFF
>.|TRBV7-9|TRBD2|TRBJ2-5
TGTTCCAGCAGCCTTAGCGGGGAGGAGACCCAGTACTTC
CSSSLSGEETQYF
>.|TRBV10-3|.|TRBJ2-7
TGTGCCATCTCATTGCGCGGGGCTACTACCTACGAGCAGTACTTC
CAISLRGATTYEQYF
>.|TRBV6-1|.|TRBJ1-2
TGTGCCAGCAGAAGGGGCCCGGACTATGGCTACACCTTC
CASRRGPDYGYTF
>.|TRBV12-2|.|TRBJ2-3
TGTGCAAGTCGCTGGGGAGAGCGGGGGGGCCGAACAGATACGCAGTATTTT
CASRWGERGGRTDTQYF
>.|TRBV5-6|TRBD1|TRBJ2-7
TGTGCCAGCAGCTCGGACAGGGCCAACGAGCAGTACTTC
CASSSDRANEQYF
>.|TRBV5-1|.|TRBJ2-2
TGCGCCAGCAGCTTAGGGACTTCCCCAAGAACCGGGGAGCTGTTTTTT
CASSLGTSPRTGELFF
>.|TRBV10-3|TRBD2|TRBJ2-3
TGTGCCATCAGACTAGCGGGAGGGGGGCCGTATTTT
CAIRLAGGGPYF
>.|TRBV6-6|.|TRBJ2-7
TGTGCCAGCAGGATAACCGGGGTCGAGCAGTACTTC
CASRITGVEQYF
>.|TRBV7-8|.|TRBJ2-7
TGTGCCAGCAGCACTTTAACTATACCCTCCTACGAGCAGTACTTC
CASSTLTIPSYEQYF
>.|TRBV5-1|TRBD1|TRBJ2-2
TGCGCCAGCAGCCCGGGACAGGGGACCGGGGAGCTGTTTTTT
CASSPGQGTGELFF
>.|TRBV7-9|TRBD1|TRBJ1-4
TGTGCCAGCAGAGGGACAGGGGTCAAGGAAAAACTGTTTTTT
CASRGTGVKEKLFF
>.|TRBV10-3|TRBD2|TRBJ2-3
TGTGCCATCAGTGGGGGGACTAGCGGGAGCACAGATACGCAGTATTTT
CAISGGTSGSTDTQYF
>.|TRBV4-1|.|TRBJ1-4
TGCGCCAGCAGCCCGTACGCTTTAGGGGCGTGGGATGAAAAACTGTTTTTT
CASSPYALGAWDEKLFF
>.|TRBV4-1|TRBD1|TRBJ1-2
TGCGCCAGCAGCACCGGGACAGCGGTATCGTATGGCTACACCTTC
CASSTGTAVSYGYTF
>.|TRBV7-6|TRBD1|TRBJ2-3
TGTGCCAGCAGCTTAGGGGGACAGGGCCGGGATACGCAGTATTTT
CASSLGGQGRDTQYF
>.|TRBV15|.|TRBJ2-1
TGTGCCACCAGCAACAGGCCCTTTTCCACCTACAATGAGCAGTTCTTC
CATSNRPFSTYNEQFF
>once|TRBV7-3|.|TRBJ2-1
TGTGCCAGCAGCCCGGGGTCTGAGCAGTTCTTC
CASSPGSEQFF
>.|TRBV4-3|.|TRBJ2-6
TGCGCCAGCAGCCAAGCATCCCAGGGGCTCTCTGGGGCCAACGTCCTGACTTTC
CASSQASQGLSGANVLTF
>.|TRBV5-1|TRBD1|TRBJ2-7
TGCGCCAGCAGCTTCCCGGGACAGGGCCCCCCGACAGTCTACGAGCAGTACTTC
CASSFPGQGPPTVYEQYF
>.|TRBV13|TRBD1|TRBJ1-2
TGTGCCAGCAGCTTAGGGGACAGGGATTGGGGCTACACCTTC
CASSLGDRDWGYTF
>.|TRBV30|.|TRBJ2-1
TGTGCCTGGAGTCACAGCCAGTACAATGAGCAGTTCTTC
CAWSHSQYNEQFF
>.|TRBV18|TRBD2|TRBJ2-1
TGTGCCAGCTCACCACTGAGCGGGGGTTACAATGAGCAGTTCTTC
CASSPLSGGYNEQFF
>.|TRBV19|.|TRBJ1-2
TGTGCCAGTTCAATTCCAGCGGGTAGCTATGGCTACACCTTC
CASSIPAGSYGYTF
>.|TRBV7-9|.|TRBJ1-3
TGTGCCAGCAGCTTAGGGTGGACACCCGGAAACACCATATATTTT
CASSLGWTPGNTIYF
>.|TRBV11-3|.|TRBJ2-7
TGTGCCAGCAGCTTAGGCCGGTCCTACGAGCAGTACTTC
CASSLGRSYEQYF
>once|TRBV7-9|.|TRBJ1-1
TGTTCCAGCAGCTTAGGCGGGGACCCGAACACTGAAGCTTTCTTT
CSSSLGGDPNTEAFF
>few|TRBV19|.|TRBJ2-7
TGTGCCAGTAGTCCCCCTGTGGACGGACCGGGGGAGCAGTACTTC
CASSPPVDGPGEQYF
>few|TRBV29-1|.|TRBJ1-2
TGCAGCGTTGAGAATGGGCAGGGTACTAACTATGGCTACACCTTC
CSVENGQGTNYGYTF